This T cell receptor (beta chain) appears in the sequencing data of a study of neurological immune-mediated disorders. Germline lookup yields CDR1 LNHNV and CDR2 YYDKDF (reference sequence). This CDR3 comprises 18 residues. This clonotype was picked up a small number of times. Its antigen remains unidentified. A read error may explain this, as a much larger clone is one base away. General observations from the study: A possible signature was seen in one related-CDR3 cluster, into which phylogenetic grouping placed the repertoires of 18 of 34 multiple sclerosis patients.

TCRdb reprocessed the 5' RACE reads via MiXCR and lists one record per CDR3 protein. In the table there are tens of thousands of distinct CDR3 sequences, around 3.4% of which are singletons. Unsorted libraries used 2 million PBMCs kept at -80 degrees C. Sequencing input: PBMCs. This chain connects TRBV15 to TRBJ2-3, with 7 bases matching TRBD2. This TCR was recovered from a woman aged 50 to 65 with multiple sclerosis. In DNA form, the CDR3 reads TGTGCCACCAGAAGAGCTATAAGTGGCGGGGGAAGCACAGATACGCAGTATTTT. Its translation: CATRRAISGGGSTDTQYF.